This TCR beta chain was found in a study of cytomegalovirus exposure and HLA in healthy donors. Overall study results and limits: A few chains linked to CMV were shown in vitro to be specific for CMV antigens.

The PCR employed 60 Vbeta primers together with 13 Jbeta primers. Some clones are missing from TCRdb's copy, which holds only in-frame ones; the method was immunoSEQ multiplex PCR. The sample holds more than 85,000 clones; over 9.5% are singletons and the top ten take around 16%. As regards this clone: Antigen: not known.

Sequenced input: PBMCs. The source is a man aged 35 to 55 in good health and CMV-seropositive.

Here the CDR3 reads CASSQQGAESGNTIYF. CDR3 nucleotides: TGTGCCAGCAGTCAACAGGGGGCTGAATCTGGAAACACCATATATTTT. This sequence joins TRBV28 and TRBJ1-3, with 9 bases lining up with TRBD1. The CDR3 length is 16 residues. The V and J ends lost 5 bases and 1 base, in that order; junction bases with no gene match: 6. The germline V gene has CDR1 MDHEN and CDR2 SYDVKM.